These T cell receptor beta chains were read from a single sample in a study of T cells after somatic rescue of genetic block. TCRdb keeps only in-frame clones here, not all; method: immunoSEQ multiplex PCR. The sample lists 12,000 to 15,000 clones, just over 70% occurring once. Sequenced sample: peripheral blood mononuclear cells (PBMCs). Receptors originate from a boy aged 5-17 years. CDR3s include the opening cysteine and the closing phenylalanine or tryptophan. D genes are given only for firm matches.

cdr3_aa	v_call	j_call	d_call
CASSSPNTEAFF	TRBV27	TRBJ1-1	-
CASSHGPPLYNEQFF	TRBV5-1	TRBJ2-1	-
CASSITQTGGGYEQYF	TRBV7-6	TRBJ2-7	TRBD1
CASSLGGRGRSEQYF	TRBV5-6	TRBJ2-7	-
CASSLQVGSSGANVLTF	TRBV13	TRBJ2-6	-
CASSGQGNYGYTF	TRBV25-1	TRBJ1-2	-
CASSYVGLNTGELFF	TRBV6-5	TRBJ2-2	-
CASSSGPKDYEQYF	TRBV28	TRBJ2-7	-
CASSGTGRSYEQYF	TRBV2	TRBJ2-7	TRBD1
CASKALNTEAFF	TRBV11-2	TRBJ1-1	-
CASSLKAGVGLFF	TRBV5-1	TRBJ2-1	TRBD2
CASISGPSSGNTIYF	TRBV6-5	TRBJ1-3	-
CASSLRGQAFF	TRBV5-4	TRBJ1-1	TRBD1
CASSSGPGVNTEAFF	TRBV6-6	TRBJ1-1	-
CASSSSTGVLLNTRAFF	TRBV7-6	TRBJ1-1	-
CASSASATGSYGYTF	TRBV6-1	TRBJ1-2	TRBD1
CATGLAGGPETQYF	TRBV10-3	TRBJ2-5	TRBD2
CASSTRNEQFF	TRBV19	TRBJ2-1	-
CASSARRDRTDTQYF	TRBV9	TRBJ2-3	-
CASSALAGGTLYEQYF	TRBV10-2	TRBJ2-7	TRBD2
CASSLGTTETQYF	TRBV5-4	TRBJ2-5	-
CASSLGLNYGYTF	TRBV28	TRBJ1-2	-
CASSLGSGNTIYF	TRBV7-9	TRBJ1-3	-
CASSLVAGGQETQYF	TRBV7-6	TRBJ2-5	TRBD2
CASSPTAYEQYF	TRBV18	TRBJ2-7	-
CASSARGLFDEQYF	TRBV9	TRBJ2-7	TRBD1
CASSLRQALSYNEQFF	TRBV11-1	TRBJ2-1	-
CASRSFGGGPYEQYF	TRBV19	TRBJ2-7	TRBD2
CASSWGQGTDTQYF	TRBV5-1	TRBJ2-3	-
CAWYLPETGGNYGYTF	TRBV30	TRBJ1-2	TRBD1
CATSRDPTQGFYEQFF	TRBV15	TRBJ2-1	-
CASSHLGETQYF	TRBV5-1	TRBJ2-5	-
CASSFTTSYEQYF	TRBV7-9	TRBJ2-7	-
CAWSRSLAANSPLHF	TRBV30	TRBJ1-6	-
CASRPPTGGATDTQYF	TRBV19	TRBJ2-3	TRBD1
CASSEGTEETQYF	TRBV19	TRBJ2-5	TRBD1
CASSLRDRGDQPQHF	TRBV4-1	TRBJ1-5	TRBD1
CASSRDFFYEQYF	TRBV19	TRBJ2-7	-
CASSVGLNGDEQFF	TRBV28	TRBJ2-1	-
CASSFYPGTLYGYTF	TRBV5-6	TRBJ1-2	-
CASSYGDSFYGYTF	TRBV6-5	TRBJ1-2	-
CASSLPVRGLDYGYTF	TRBV7-9	TRBJ1-2	-
CAISGPGTGAETQYF	TRBV10-3	TRBJ2-5	TRBD1
CASSYQGMNTEAFF	TRBV6-5	TRBJ1-1	-
CASSSGTANTGELFF	TRBV5-1	TRBJ2-2	TRBD1
CASSLERGSTGELFF	TRBV5-1	TRBJ2-2	-
CASSLPPGQGKDEQFF	TRBV13	TRBJ2-1	TRBD1
CASSLGGAGYTF	TRBV7-9	TRBJ1-2	-